The 20 T cell receptor beta chains given below trace back to one sample, sequenced in a study of blood T cells in healthy people across ages. Next came a second PCR, run for 7 to 11 cycles, which used a sample-barcoded 5' primer along with a J-beta primer mix. Each CDR3 protein is one row after TCRdb ran MiXCR on the 5' RACE reads. The table includes over 950,000 distinct CDR3 sequences, around two fifths detected once. The sample taken for sequencing was blood. The origin of the receptors is a man between 18 and 29 years old in good health.

This clonotype has only a few counts. This sequence joins TRBV5-1 and TRBJ2-2; TRBD1 aligns across 9 bases. With 5 bases clipped from V and 7 bases from J, the junction kept 9 bases outside the gene matches. Germline V gene lookup returns CDR1 SGHRS and CDR2 YFSETQ. There are 15 residues in the CDR3. The CDR3 bases are TGCGCCAGCAGTCTTCTCACAGGGGGCATCGGGGAGCTGTTTTTT. It specifies CASSLLTGGIGELFF.

The chain recombines TRBV20-1 with TRBJ2-5; D is tentatively TRBD1 or TRBD2 (5 bases each). Trimming left V 5 bases short and J 1 base short, with 14 bases between. The germline gives CDR1 DFQATT, CDR2 SNEGSKA (reference sequence). The CDR3 extends over 14 amino acids. CDR3 sequence: CSAGVGTFQETQYF. The CDR3 DNA sequence: TGCAGTGCTGGGGTGGGGACGTTCCAAGAGACCCAGTACTTC.

Concerning this clonotype itself: The junction differs from germline at one of its ends, possibly a read error. The V call is TRBV6-2 or TRBV6-3, the J call TRBJ2-3; 13 nucleotides line up with TRBD2. The CDR3 runs to 18 residues. Germline V gene sequence: CDR1 MNHEY, CDR2 SVGEGT. The CDR3 loop is CASRQPRGTSGVADTRYF. CDR3 in DNA: TGTGCCAGCAGACAACCTAGGGGGACTAGCGGGGTAGCAGATACGCGGTATTTT.

The chain combines TRBV7-2 with TRBJ2-1; 10 bases match TRBD2. The CDR3 consists of 16 residues. Looked up from germline, CDR1 is SGHTA and CDR2 is FQGNSA. Losses at the gene ends were 3 bases for V and 6 bases for J; bases not matched to a gene: 8. Here the CDR3 DNA reads TGTGCCAGCAGCTTTGTTCCTAGCGGGGGAATCAATGAGCAGTTCTTC. This gives the protein CASSFVPSGGINEQFF. The complete variable domain, with remaining parts taken from reference TRBV7-2 and TRBJ2-1, reads GAGVSQSPSNKVTEKGKDVELRCDPISGHTALYWYRQSLGQGLEFLIYFQGNSAPDKSGLPSDRFSAERTGGSVSTLTIQRTQQEDSAVYLCASSFVPSGGINEQFFGPGTRLTVL.

The V call is TRBV27, the J call TRBJ1-2; no clear D. Germline V gene sequence: CDR1 MNHEY, CDR2 SMNVEV (reference sequence). V shed 6 bases and J shed 5 bases, with 16 bases lying between them. The CDR3 length is 14 residues. The CDR3 nucleotides read TGTGCCAGCAGCCTTACACCGACATCATATGGCTACACCTTC. It is translated as CASSLTPTSYGYTF.

This clonotype was found a few times. This chain connects TRBV7-9 to TRBJ1-4; tentative D call: TRBD1 (5 bases). The V end was cut by 5 bases, the J end by 8 bases, with 18 bases between. This CDR3 has 15 residues. Germline V lookup: CDR1 SEHNR, CDR2 FQNEAQ (reference sequence). The DNA of the CDR3 is TGTGCCAGCAGCCCTCAGGGTAGATCTGTGGAAAAACTGTTTTTT. Its protein is CASSPQGRSVEKLFF.

CDR3 in amino acids: CASSQEVAGSPSHYGYTF. CDR3 DNA sequence: TGCGCCAGCAGCCAAGAGGTGGCAGGGAGCCCATCCCACTATGGCTACACCTTC. The chain is built from TRBV4-1 and TRBJ1-2; TRBD1 is a possible D gene (5 bases). CDR1 MGHRA and CDR2 YSYEKL come from the germline V gene. Trimming stripped 0 bases from V and 3 bases from J, with 20 bases between. CDR3 size: 18 residues.

This clonotype has more than one count but fewer than ten. V and J are TRBV4-3 and TRBJ2-7; 12 bases fit TRBD2. The J call could be wrong; TRBJ2-5 is a better fit for the DNA end. Looked up from germline, CDR1 is LGHNA and CDR2 is YSLEER. The CDR3 is 16 amino acids. CDR3 amino acids: CASSQLLAGGLETQYF. In DNA, the CDR3 is TGCGCCAGCAGCCAACTCCTAGCGGGGGGGCTAGAGACCCAGTACTTC.

The rearrangement joins TRBV2 to TRBJ1-5, with D maybe TRBD1 (5 bases). Trimming shortened V by 3 bases and J by 0 bases, and 9 bases separated the two germline ends. The CDR3 totals 15 residues. Germline lookup yields CDR1 SNHLY and CDR2 FYNNEI. The CDR3 loop is CASSEDTYSNQPQHF. The CDR3 nucleotides are TGTGCCAGCAGTGAGGACACATATAGCAATCAGCCCCAGCATTTT.

V gene TRBV7-9 combines with J gene TRBJ1-2; D may be TRBD1 (6 bases). V was pared by 5 bases and J by 8 bases, with 18 bases between. Germline V gene data show CDR1 as SEHNR and CDR2 as FQNEAQ (reference sequence). The CDR3 consists of 14 residues. The CDR3 sequence is CASSEIRQEWGYTF. The CDR3 region has the DNA TGTGCCAGCAGCGAAATCCGACAGGAATGGGGCTACACCTTC.

This clonotype was seen only a few times. V is TRBV12-5 and J is TRBJ2-5; D is unclear. The V and J ends lost 5 bases and 7 bases respectively, with 17 bases between them. This CDR3 region has 14 residues. Germline lookup yields CDR1 LGHNT and CDR2 FRNRAP. CDR3: CASGVSAFSGTQYF. CDR3 nucleotide sequence: TGTGCTAGTGGTGTGAGCGCCTTTAGTGGGACCCAGTACTTC.

There are a few counts of this clonotype. This chain joins TRBV20-1 and TRBJ2-1; the D gene is possibly TRBD2 (6 bases). The CDR3 consists of 13 residues. Germline lookup yields CDR1 DFQATT and CDR2 SNEGSKA (reference sequence). With 4 bases removed from V and 10 bases from J, the gap between germline ends came to 17 bases. The CDR3 reads CSATPGLYTEQFF. The CDR3 DNA follows: TGCAGTGCTACCCCGGGACTTTATACGGAGCAGTTCTTC.

The chain has TRBV3-1 and TRBJ1-1, with 10 bases aligning to TRBD1. Germline CDR1 LGHDT, CDR2 YNNKEL (reference sequence). The length of the CDR3 is 14 residues. V was clipped by 2 bases and J by 4 bases; unmatched bases: 1. DNA of the CDR3: TGTGCCAGCAGCCAACGACAGGGGGCCACTGAAGCTTTCTTT. Translating gives CASSQRQGATEAFF.

This clonotype has a count of ten or more. Here the CDR3 reads CASSLRRIDEQFF. The CDR3 nucleotides read TGTGCCAGCAGTTTGAGGAGGATCGATGAGCAGTTCTTC. V gene TRBV12-3 or TRBV12-4 combines with J gene TRBJ2-1; a possible D gene is TRBD2 (5 bases). CDR3 length: 13 amino acids. Trimming pared 3 bases from V and 8 bases from J, leaving 11 bases between.

As concerns this clonotype: An end of the junction does not agree with germline; a read error may underlie this. The chain employs TRBV20-1 and TRBJ2-5; no firm D call. The CDR3 sequence is 11 residues long. Germline loops: CDR1 DFQATT, CDR2 SNEGSKA (reference sequence). This chain's CDR3 is CSALAQETRYF. In nucleotides, the CDR3 is TGCAGTGCGTTGGCTCAAGAGACCCGGTACTTC.

The chain links TRBV10-3 to TRBJ1-6; tentative D call: TRBD1 (5 bases). Looked up from germline, CDR1 is ENHRY and CDR2 is SYGVKD. Trimming took off 2 bases at V and 6 bases at J, with 11 bases between the two ends. CDR3 length equals 15 residues. Here the CDR3 DNA reads TGTGCCATCAGTGAGGCCAGGGAAGGTAATTCACCCCTCCACTTT. Amino acids: CAISEAREGNSPLHF.

This sequence joins TRBV19 and TRBJ2-1, with TRBD2 matching 8 bases. V shed 1 base, J shed 4 bases, and the junction held 3 bases outside the gene matches. Germline loops: CDR1 LNHDA, CDR2 SQIVND (reference sequence). There are 15 residues in the CDR3. The CDR3 spells CASSIGAGGYNEQFF. CDR3 nucleotides: TGTGCCAGTAGTATAGGGGCGGGGGGATACAATGAGCAGTTCTTC.

The chain combines TRBV27 with TRBJ2-3; the match to TRBD2 covers 14 bases. The V and J ends lost 5 bases and 14 bases, in that order; junction bases with no gene match: 18. The germline CDR1 and CDR2 sequences are MNHEY and SMNVEV (reference sequence). This CDR3 has 17 residues. Written as DNA, the CDR3 is TGTGCCAGCAGTCTCCACTCCGGGACTAGCGGGGGATTGGCCTCGTATTTT. Translation: CASSLHSGTSGGLASYF.

The rearrangement uses TRBV12-3 or TRBV12-4 and TRBJ1-1, with D tentatively TRBD1 (6 bases). V lost 2 bases, J lost 11 bases, and 15 bases lay in between. CDR3 length: 13 amino acids. CDR3: CASSLKEGVVAFF. DNA for the CDR3: TGTGCCAGCAGTTTAAAGGAGGGGGTGGTCGCTTTCTTT.

V usage is TRBV5-1 and J usage is TRBJ2-7, with TRBD1 identical over 9 bases. There are 15 residues in the CDR3. CDR1 is SGHRS, CDR2 YFSETQ, per germline. J lost 2 bases, V lost 5 bases, and 8 bases had no gene match. This CDR3 is CASRLTGTGPYEQYF. CDR3 in DNA: TGCGCCAGCAGGTTAACCGGGACAGGGCCCTACGAGCAGTACTTC.